This T cell receptor beta chain originates from a study of blood T cell repertoires in COVID-19. On the study more broadly: Acute and convalescent COVID-19 specimens originated in the United States, Italy and Spain.

Original methodology: For nucleated cells, counts were estimated from reference gene primer amplification. The protocol was immunoSEQ multiplex PCR, while the TCRdb copy is restricted to in-frame clones and leaves out a portion. That table supplies the V and J calls and clone size; D and trimming were determined from the DNA. The sample includes roughly 35,000 clones, about 90% of them seen just once. The CDR3 sequence is 16 residues long. V was pared by 4 bases and J by 9 bases, with 8 bases of the junction left unmatched. Germline V CDR1 and CDR2: LGHDT, YNNKEL (reference sequence). This sequence was found in a man between 70 and 80 years old with acute or convalescent COVID-19. This chain connects TRBV3-1 (or the pseudogene TRBV3-2) to TRBJ2-1, with 14 bases matching TRBD2. The sample taken for sequencing was peripheral blood. The CDR3 sequence is CASSLRLAGGPCEQFF. The CDR3 coding sequence is TGTGCCAGCAGCCTCCGACTAGCGGGAGGGCCCTGTGAGCAGTTCTTC.